A selection of T cell receptor beta chains follows, all from one sample in a study of memory CD4+ T cells and cytomegalovirus serostatus. The data were produced by immunoSEQ multiplex PCR, yet TCRdb's version contains in-frame clones alone and is incomplete. The sample records tens of thousands of clones, more than 75% being singletons. Material for sequencing was memory CD4+ T cells from blood. These receptors were obtained from an adult in good health and CMV-seronegative. Each CDR3 is given with its conserved first and last residue.

cdr3_aa: CASSQDRGRSNQPQHF
j_call: TRBJ1-5
v_call: TRBV14
cdr3_length: 16

cdr3_aa: CASAGNTIYF
j_call: TRBJ1-3
v_call: TRBV7-9
cdr3_length: 10

cdr3_aa: CASSRGLSLANSPLHF
j_call: TRBJ1-6
v_call: TRBV7-2
cdr3_length: 16

cdr3_aa: CASSLTIGSLGTYEQYF
j_call: TRBJ2-7
v_call: TRBV19
cdr3_length: 17

cdr3_aa: CASSRTSGSYEQYF
j_call: NA
v_call: TRBV7-2
cdr3_length: 14

cdr3_aa: CASSRDRETDTQYF
j_call: TRBJ2-3
v_call: TRBV7-8
cdr3_length: 14

cdr3_aa: CASSSEGRVDSAYHYGYTF
j_call: TRBJ1-2
v_call: TRBV7-9
cdr3_length: 19

cdr3_aa: CASSRDFTNEKLFF
j_call: TRBJ1-4
v_call: TRBV9
cdr3_length: 14

cdr3_aa: CASSLGQGEGTGELFF
j_call: TRBJ2-2
v_call: TRBV28
cdr3_length: 16

cdr3_aa: CASSLNINYGYTF
j_call: TRBJ1-2
v_call: TRBV11-2
cdr3_length: 13

cdr3_aa: CASSYSRGGSYGYTF
j_call: TRBJ1-2
v_call: TRBV6-5
cdr3_length: 15

cdr3_aa: CASSGRGGTNEKLFF
j_call: TRBJ1-4
v_call: TRBV5-1
cdr3_length: 15

cdr3_aa: CASSLTPKGAGEAFF
j_call: TRBJ1-1
v_call: TRBV7-3
cdr3_length: 15

cdr3_aa: CSVTDRGGTEAFF
j_call: TRBJ1-1
v_call: TRBV29-1
cdr3_length: 13

cdr3_aa: CSVEVSRTEIEDEQFF
j_call: TRBJ2-1
v_call: TRBV29-1
cdr3_length: 16

cdr3_aa: CATSRDLTGDSPLHF
j_call: TRBJ1-6
v_call: TRBV15
cdr3_length: 15

cdr3_aa: CASSIKRLNTGELFF
j_call: TRBJ2-2
v_call: TRBV19
cdr3_length: 15

cdr3_aa: CASSLNPPSTGGGQPQHF
j_call: TRBJ1-5
v_call: TRBV11-3
cdr3_length: 18

cdr3_aa: CASSDTGGLIAGELFF
j_call: TRBJ2-2
v_call: TRBV2
cdr3_length: 16

cdr3_aa: CASSFDNSYEQYF
j_call: TRBJ2-7
v_call: TRBV28
cdr3_length: 13

cdr3_aa: CASSQGGSAGDSGNTIYF
j_call: TRBJ1-3
v_call: TRBV4-1
cdr3_length: 18

cdr3_aa: CASSPLMGQGANEQFF
j_call: TRBJ2-1
v_call: TRBV18
cdr3_length: 16

cdr3_aa: CASSLEGGGGANTEAFF
j_call: TRBJ1-1
v_call: TRBV5-1
cdr3_length: 17

cdr3_aa: CASSLLSRGTEAFF
j_call: TRBJ1-1
v_call: TRBV27
cdr3_length: 14

cdr3_aa: CASSQGGTGPINQPQHF
j_call: TRBJ1-5
v_call: TRBV4-1
cdr3_length: 17

cdr3_aa: CASIAGRWTEAFF
j_call: TRBJ1-1
v_call: TRBV28
cdr3_length: 13

cdr3_aa: CASSPIGQGSNQPQHF
j_call: TRBJ1-5
v_call: TRBV28
cdr3_length: 16

cdr3_aa: CASSEGQGGALVGYTF
j_call: TRBJ1-2
v_call: TRBV5-1
cdr3_length: 16

cdr3_aa: CASSGRGTGANVLTF
j_call: TRBJ2-6
v_call: TRBV5-1
cdr3_length: 15

cdr3_aa: CASSHGTSGMTDTQYF
j_call: TRBJ2-3
v_call: TRBV11-2
cdr3_length: 16

cdr3_aa: CASSSLQEGGRNEQFF
j_call: TRBJ2-1
v_call: TRBV7-3
cdr3_length: 16

cdr3_aa: CASNQGHTQYF
j_call: TRBJ2-3
v_call: TRBV7-9
cdr3_length: 11

cdr3_aa: CATPTPHFDGYTF
j_call: TRBJ1-2
v_call: TRBV10-3
cdr3_length: 13

cdr3_aa: CASSLRATYEQYF
j_call: TRBJ2-7
v_call: TRBV19
cdr3_length: 13

cdr3_aa: CASRPPGLGVREGYF
j_call: TRBJ2-5
v_call: TRBV6-1
cdr3_length: 15

cdr3_aa: CAISERVPSSYEQYF
j_call: TRBJ2-7
v_call: TRBV10-3
cdr3_length: 15

cdr3_aa: CASSNGQQITYEQYF
j_call: TRBJ2-7
v_call: TRBV2
cdr3_length: 15

cdr3_aa: CASMVGRRETQYF
j_call: TRBJ2-5
v_call: TRBV5-1
cdr3_length: 13

cdr3_aa: CASREPLTIYNEQFF
j_call: TRBJ2-1
v_call: TRBV6-1
cdr3_length: 15

cdr3_aa: CASSLKGGSGTGELFF
j_call: TRBJ2-2
v_call: TRBV27
cdr3_length: 16

cdr3_aa: CASSYRGQGNTIYF
j_call: TRBJ1-3
v_call: TRBV19
cdr3_length: 14

cdr3_aa: CASSATGYTGELFF
j_call: TRBJ2-2
v_call: TRBV19
cdr3_length: 14